This TCR beta chain was retrieved from a study of human T cells and chemical hapten exposure. As for the study in general: Patients had diphenylcyclopropenone applied to the scalp weekly throughout the approximately 23-week study.

Attachment of unique molecular identifiers to individual cDNA molecules was performed in the library. One entry per CDR3 protein, called by TCRdb with MiXCR from the RACE reads. The table includes 50,000 to 65,000 distinct CDR3 sequences, 8.5% to 10% detected once. The time point here: pre-sensitization, week 0. Treatment reported: therapeutic diphenylcyclopropenone sensitization with weekly scalp DPC. This clonotype appeared many times. This specimen consisted of whole blood, obtained in connection with sensitization to the hapten diphenylcyclopropenone (DPC). This receptor was obtained from a woman in her thirties or forties with alopecia areata. Some clones in this sample may be carry-over from other donors' samples.

CDR3 DNA sequence: TGTGCCAGCAGTGAAAGGGGACATTTCGGCGAGACCCAGTACTTC. Residues: CASSERGHFGETQYF. The gene calls are TRBV2 and TRBJ2-5; D might be TRBD1 (6 bases). This CDR3 is 15 amino acids long. V was cut by 2 bases and J by 5 bases, with 15 bases left in between. Looked up from germline, CDR1 is SNHLY and CDR2 is FYNNEI. The whole variable domain, remainder taken from reference TRBV2 and TRBJ2-5, is EPEVTQTPSHQVTQMGQEVILRCVPISNHLYFYWYRQILGQKVEFLVSFYNNEISEKSEIFDDQFSVERPDGSNFTLKIRSTKLEDSAMYFCASSERGHFGETQYFGPGTRLLVL.